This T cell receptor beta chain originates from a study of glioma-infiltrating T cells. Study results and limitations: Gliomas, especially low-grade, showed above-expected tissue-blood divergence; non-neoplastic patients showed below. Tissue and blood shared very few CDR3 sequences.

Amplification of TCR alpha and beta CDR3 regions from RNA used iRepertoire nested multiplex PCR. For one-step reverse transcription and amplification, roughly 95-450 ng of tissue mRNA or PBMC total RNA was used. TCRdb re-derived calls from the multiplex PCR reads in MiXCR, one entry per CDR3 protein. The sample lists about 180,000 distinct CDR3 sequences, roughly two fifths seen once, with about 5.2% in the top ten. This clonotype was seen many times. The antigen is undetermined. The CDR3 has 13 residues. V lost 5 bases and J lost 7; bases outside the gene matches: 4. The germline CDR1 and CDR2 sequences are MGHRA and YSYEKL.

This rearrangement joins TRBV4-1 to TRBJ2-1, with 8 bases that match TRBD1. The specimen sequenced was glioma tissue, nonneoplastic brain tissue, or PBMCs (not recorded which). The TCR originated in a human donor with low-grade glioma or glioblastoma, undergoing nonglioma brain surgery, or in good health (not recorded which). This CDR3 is CASSDNRGNEQFF. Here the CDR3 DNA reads TGCGCCAGCAGCGATAACAGGGGGAATGAGCAGTTCTTC.